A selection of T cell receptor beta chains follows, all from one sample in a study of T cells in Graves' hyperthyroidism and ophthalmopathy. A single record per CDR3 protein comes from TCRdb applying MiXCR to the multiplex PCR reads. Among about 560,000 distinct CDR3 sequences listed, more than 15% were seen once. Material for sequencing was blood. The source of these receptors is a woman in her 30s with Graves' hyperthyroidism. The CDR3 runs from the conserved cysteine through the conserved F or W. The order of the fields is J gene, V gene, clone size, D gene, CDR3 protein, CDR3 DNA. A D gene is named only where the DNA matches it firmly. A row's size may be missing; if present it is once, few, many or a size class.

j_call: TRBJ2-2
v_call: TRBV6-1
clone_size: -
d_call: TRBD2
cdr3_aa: CASSEYTSGSSYGELFF
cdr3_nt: TGTGCCAGCAGTGAATACACTAGCGGGAGCTCTTACGGGGAGCTGTTTTTT

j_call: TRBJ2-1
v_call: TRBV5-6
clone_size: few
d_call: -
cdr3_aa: CASSLEAGLASYNEQFF
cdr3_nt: TGTGCCAGCAGCTTGGAAGCAGGGCTTGCGTCCTACAATGAGCAGTTCTTC

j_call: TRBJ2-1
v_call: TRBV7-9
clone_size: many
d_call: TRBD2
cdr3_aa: CASSPPGRIYEQFF
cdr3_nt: TGTGCCAGCAGCCCCCCCGGGAGGATCTATGAGCAGTTCTTC

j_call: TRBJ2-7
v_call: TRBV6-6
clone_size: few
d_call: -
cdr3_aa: CASSYEETPRQYF
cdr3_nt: TGTGCCAGCAGTTACGAAGAGACTCCCCGGCAGTACTTC

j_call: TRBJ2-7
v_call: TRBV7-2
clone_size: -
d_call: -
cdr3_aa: CASSFQHGGGSYEQYF
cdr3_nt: TGTGCCAGCAGCTTTCAGCACGGCGGTGGGTCCTACGAGCAGTACTTC

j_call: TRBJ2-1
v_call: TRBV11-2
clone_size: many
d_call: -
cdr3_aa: CASSLVDDTEQFF
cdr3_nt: TGTGCCAGCAGCTTAGTTGACGACACTGAGCAGTTCTTC

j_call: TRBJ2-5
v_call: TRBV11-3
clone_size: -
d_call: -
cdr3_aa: CASSLVSEETQYF
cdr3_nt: TGTGCCAGCAGCTTAGTGTCAGAAGAGACCCAGTACTTC

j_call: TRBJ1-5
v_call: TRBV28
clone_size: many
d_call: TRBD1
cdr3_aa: CASSPAGTGGVISNQPQHF
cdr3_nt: TGTGCCAGCAGCCCAGCCGGGACAGGGGGCGTCATTAGCAATCAGCCCCAGCATTTT

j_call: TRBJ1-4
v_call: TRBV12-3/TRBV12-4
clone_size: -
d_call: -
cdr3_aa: CASSLGVGGGKLFF
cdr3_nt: TGTGCCAGCAGTCTAGGGGTAGGGGGTGGAAAACTGTTTTTT

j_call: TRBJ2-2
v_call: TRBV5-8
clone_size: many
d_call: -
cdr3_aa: CASSRHANTGELFF
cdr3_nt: TGTGCCAGCAGCCGACACGCGAACACCGGGGAGCTGTTTTTT

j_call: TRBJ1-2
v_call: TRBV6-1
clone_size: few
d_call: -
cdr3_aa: CASSESRGNYGYTF
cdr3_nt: TGTGCCAGCAGTGAATCCAGGGGAAACTATGGCTACACCTTC

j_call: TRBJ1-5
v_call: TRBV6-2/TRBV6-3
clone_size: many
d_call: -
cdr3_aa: CASSTTGLGNQPQHF
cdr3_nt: TGTGCCAGCAGTACAACAGGGCTGGGGAATCAGCCCCAGCATTTT

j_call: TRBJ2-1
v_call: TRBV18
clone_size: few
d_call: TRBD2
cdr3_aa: CASSFGRPSYNEQFF
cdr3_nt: TGTGCCAGCTCCTTCGGGAGGCCAAGTTACAATGAGCAGTTCTTC

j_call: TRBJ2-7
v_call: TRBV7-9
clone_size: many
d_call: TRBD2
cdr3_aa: CASRQTGGASYEQYF
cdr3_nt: TGTGCCAGCAGGCAGACGGGGGGGGCGTCCTACGAGCAGTACTTC

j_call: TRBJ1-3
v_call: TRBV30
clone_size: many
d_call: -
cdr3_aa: CAWRPTGGNTIYF
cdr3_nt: TGTGCCTGGAGGCCGACAGGCGGAAACACCATATATTTT

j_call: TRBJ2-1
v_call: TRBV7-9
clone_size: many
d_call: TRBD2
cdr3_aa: CASSRDSGYNEQFF
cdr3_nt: TGTGCCAGCAGTCGGGATAGCGGGTACAATGAGCAGTTCTTC

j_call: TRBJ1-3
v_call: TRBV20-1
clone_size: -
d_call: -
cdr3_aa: CSATTPADSGNTIYF
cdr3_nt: TGCAGTGCTACCACCCCAGCAGACTCTGGAAACACCATATATTTT